These T cell receptor beta chains were read from a single sample in a study of T cells in Graves' hyperthyroidism and ophthalmopathy. A single record per CDR3 protein comes from TCRdb applying MiXCR to the multiplex PCR reads. The sample comprises about 360,000 distinct CDR3 sequences, less than 15% of which are singletons, and roughly 8.3% rests with the top ten. The sample comprised blood. These receptors originate from a woman aged 18-35 years with Graves' hyperthyroidism. CDR3s leave out the opening cysteine and the closing phenylalanine or tryptophan.

v_call cdr3_aa
TRBV25-1 ASSPGLGFYEQF
TRBV6-1 ASSHIGAYEQY
TRBV9 ASSSTSGSPLH
TRBV24-1 AAGRANYGYT
TRBV2 ASSPREGRTEAF
TRBV4-3 ASSHVGGRDHYEQF
TRBV28 ASSWGTGIQETQY
TRBV28 ASRTDSRGQYGYT
TRBV29-1 SLVRAGQYNEQF
TRBV20-1 SARDPGQGAKPLH
TRBV28 ASSTTDRRHYEQY
TRBV7-7 ASSLIAGAQETQY
TRBV20-1 SARTPGQGKTEAF
TRBV24-1 ATSDSGTGFSGELF
TRBV7-8 ASSLANLYGYT
TRBV11-2 ASSPADRLAGLNEQF
TRBV20-1 SARSTGGDTQY
TRBV10-3 AIGTAVNTEAS
TRBV3-1 ASSQSPFKSPGGRRTGELF
TRBV11-2 ASHPIWGNNTEAF
TRBV28 ASSLTLYEQF
TRBV12-3/TRBV12-4 ASSLGSQHEQY
TRBV5-1 ASSSSRAGLNNEQF
TRBV10-2 ASGENNRGLGGYT
TRBV7-8 ASSLRTDNEKLF
TRBV5-8 ASTLSSGAGEQY
TRBV7-9 ASSLDIRLGGYT
TRBV6-1 ASSHGRQNLIYNEQF
TRBV6-4 ASMRHTNTGELF
TRBV20-1 SALNTGISGANVLT
TRBV7-9 ASSPTRDGEYEQY
TRBV5-8 ASSWRNGGMNEKLF
TRBV24-1 ATSDPGQSWGYT
TRBV29-1 SAGALAGVLDGYT
TRBV20-1 SASRIGQFYNEQF
TRBV9 ASSVAAGSTDTQY
TRBV7-2 ASSPQGIGTGELF
TRBV7-8 ASSLDKGQPQH
TRBV12-3/TRBV12-4 ASSPAGVGELF
TRBV20-1 SAQSGQGSPDTQY
TRBV19 ASSISSGSHNEQF
TRBV7-2 ASSLAFAGGGYT
TRBV19 ASSWQGPNYGYT
TRBV5-4 ASSPPDGIPF
TRBV4-2 ASSQEERGGYGYT
TRBV28 ASSTGTGEAEAF